This paragraph covers one T cell receptor beta chain sequence. The authors negatively isolated CD8+ and CD4+ T cells and FACS-enriched TEMRA cells. This specimen comes from a study of CD8 T cells in Susac syndrome. Trimming left V 5 bases short and J 1 base short, with 11 bases between. This CDR3 comprises 14 residues. Reverse transcription of roughly 0.5 to 1 ug RNA used random hexamers. TCR beta CDR3 was amplified by immunoSEQ multiplex PCR. This amplification extended across 54 Vbeta and 13 Jbeta segments. In TCRdb, the immunoSEQ multiplex PCR reads were re-called with MiXCR into one record per CDR3 protein. The sample lists 180,000 or so distinct CDR3 sequences; about 95% were seen once.

The chain is built from TRBV12-3 or TRBV12-4 and TRBJ1-1, with a weak D call TRBD1 (5 bases). Material for sequencing was CD4+ T cells from PBMCs. This sequence was found in a human donor in good health. CDR3 bases: TGTGCCAGCAGTCTCTCCGACAGGAACACTGAAGCTTTCTTT. This sequence encodes CASSLSDRNTEAFF.